This T cell receptor (beta chain) was recovered during a study of STAT5B mutations in CD4+ large granular lymphocyte leukemia (dated by TCRdb to 2022 to 2024). As for the study more broadly: Among healthy controls, the CDR3 'QG' motif was associated with a particular HLA allele. The purity of purified fractions was confirmed by flow cytometry on FACSCanto II or FACSVerse to exceed 95% among lymphocytes. TCRbeta repertoires of CD4+ T-cell large granular lymphocyte leukemia patients were compared with those of healthy blood donors. General conclusions and limits of the study: Data were not HLA-matched; higher clonality in CD4+ versus CD8+ T-LGLL could reflect the relatively small sample size. TRBV06-family usage was enriched among the top patient clones (8/27) compared with healthy controls (2/35). The main leukemic clonotypes were found to be private to each patient, although around 25% of the main leukemic clonotypes were detected at low frequency in the non-leukemic repertoires of other patients. CD4-sorted patient repertoires appeared more clonal than healthy CD4+ repertoires, and this difference persisted after removing the putative leukemic clones.

The healthy controls were around 40 blood donors, and the buffy coats of these donors were supplied by the Finnish Red Cross blood service. All TCR-sequenced material derived from peripheral blood: patient blood samples and healthy donor buffy coats. Peripheral blood mononuclear cells were isolated by Ficoll-Hypaque gradient centrifugation. For the healthy controls, CD4+ cells were obtained from buffy coats by magnetic purification. Genomic DNA was extracted with the Gentra Puregene Cell and Tissue kit and quantified on a Qubit 2.0 fluorometer. Comments on this clone: There is no known antigen for this receptor. No qualities accompany the bases; no much larger clone lies one base away.

The immunoSEQ assay at survey resolution was applied to genomic DNA for sequencing of TCRbeta rearrangements. Processing in the source paper ran as follows. In the TCR sequencing data, the lowest productive clonotype frequency that could be detected was 2.59 x 10-5. Only productive TCRbeta rearrangements, meaning sequences that were complete and in-frame, were kept for the analyses. Simpson clonality, calculated in the immunoSEQ Analyzer version 3.0, was used as the measure of sample clonality. Clones were grouped by frequency into very rare, small, medium, large (1-20%) or hyperexpanded (>20%) categories. OLGA 1.2.3 estimated generation probabilities, VDJtools produced V-gene circos plots, VDJdb was queried for specificities, and GLIPH identified CDR3 motifs. TCRdb provides this immuneACCESS table in a form limited to in-frame rearrangements. Some clones are lacking; in checked studies, under half of them reflect an unresolved V gene, and why the rest are absent is not known. V, J and clone size reflect that table, while D and trimming were determined from the DNA. The sample profile shows approximately 24,000 clones; around 72% of them were found once. The biggest ten clones account for around 0.65% of the sample.

The cysteine opens and the phenylalanine closes a CDR3 of 17 amino acids. The sequence is cut down to CDR3 DNA, 51 bases in frame from base 1. V sheds 1 base and J sheds 6 bases, leaving 21 bases between their ends. Per the germline V gene, SGHTA is the CDR1 and FQGNSA is the CDR2. The sequence was obtained from a human donor in good health. Input material: CD4+ T cells from blood buffy coats. The rearrangement joined TRBV7-2 to TRBJ1-2; TRBD1 is perhaps the D gene, given 5 matching bases. The CDR3 reads CASSLGGSGVLRNGYTF. The nucleotides read TGTGCCAGCAGCTTAGGCGGGTCGGGGGTTTTGAGAAATGGCTACACCTTC.